This paragraph covers one T cell receptor (beta chain) sequence. The antigen is unknown. PCR used 60 Vbeta primers and 13 Jbeta primers. Here immunoSEQ multiplex PCR was the method, and the copy in TCRdb shows in-frame clones only, minus some. This sample yields approximately 100,000 clones, of which 76% are seen a single time; about 8% belongs to the top ten. This sample was taken from a study of cytomegalovirus exposure and HLA in healthy donors. Study-level points and caveats: Association of a missense DCLRE1C variant with TCR beta V- and J-gene trimming was reported in a later analysis.

The sample taken for sequencing was PBMCs. The TCR originated in a woman in her fifties or sixties in good health and CMV-seropositive.

Written as DNA, the CDR3 is TGTGCCAGCAGTGTCCGGACAGGGGAAGAGACCCAGTACTTC. Protein: CASSVRTGEETQYF. This chain uses TRBV2 with TRBJ2-5; 9 positions agree with TRBD1. V trimming: 4 bases; J trimming: 3 bases; junction bases outside the gene matches: 3. CDR1 SNHLY and CDR2 FYNNEI come from the germline V gene. The CDR3 contains 14 residues.